Sequencing of this TCR beta chain was carried out in a study of regulatory dendritic cells for organ transplantation. The CDR3 covers 15 residues. The V end lost 8 bases, the J end lost 0 bases, and 15 bases lay between the germline ends. Looked up from germline, CDR1 is LNHDA and CDR2 is SQIVND (reference sequence). Sequencing used immunoSEQ multiplex PCR; TCRdb keeps in-frame clones, though not all of them. Of around 29,000 clones listed, approximately 81% are singletons. This receptor was obtained from a human donor in good health. The source material was naive CD8+ T cells from blood. Subset noted: CD45RA+ naive T cells. The chain recombines TRBV19 with TRBJ2-3, with D tentatively TRBD1 (6 bases). CDR3 sequence reads: CASGSTGSSTDTQYF. DNA for the CDR3: TGTGCCAGTGGTTCAACAGGGTCTAGCACAGATACGCAGTATTTT. Combining the CDR3 with reference TRBV19 and TRBJ2-3 gives the whole variable domain DGGITQSPKYLFRKEGQNVTLSCEQNLNHDAMYWYRQDPGQGLRLIYYSQIVNDFQKGDIAEGYSVSREKKESFPLTVTSAQKNPTAFYLCASGSTGSSTDTQYFGPGTRLTVL.